This entry lists 7 T cell receptor beta chains sequenced from one sample in a study of blood T cell repertoires in COVID-19. Clones were read by immunoSEQ multiplex PCR, and TCRdb kept only the in-frame ones, dropping some. In the table there are 85,000 to 100,000 clones, around 84% of which are singletons. Material for sequencing was peripheral blood. The source is a woman between 55 and 75 years old in a cohort sampled during active or convalescent COVID-19.

This chain joins TRBV2 and TRBJ2-3; 7 bases are shared with TRBD1. Losses at the gene ends were 6 bases for V and 2 bases for J; bases not matched to a gene: 5. The CDR3 runs to 14 residues. Germline loops: CDR1 SNHLY, CDR2 FYNNEI. The CDR3 is CASSRDRFTDTQYF. CDR3 sequence (DNA): TGTGCCAGCAGCCGGGACAGATTCACAGATACGCAGTATTTT. Full variable domain (outside the CDR3, taken from reference TRBV2 and TRBJ2-3): EPEVTQTPSHQVTQMGQEVILRCVPISNHLYFYWYRQILGQKVEFLVSFYNNEISEKSEIFDDQFSVERPDGSNFTLKIRSTKLEDSAMYFCASSRDRFTDTQYFGPGTRLTVL.

The chain joins TRBV4-1 to TRBJ1-5, with 7 bases that match TRBD1. Germline lookup yields CDR1 MGHRA and CDR2 YSYEKL. V was pared by 1 base and J by 2 bases, with 2 bases of the junction left unmatched. The CDR3 sequence is 15 residues long. The CDR3 bases are TGCGCCAGCAGCCAAGGACAGGGTGGCAATCAGCCCCAGCATTTT. Its translation: CASSQGQGGNQPQHF.

The V gene is TRBV5-1, the J gene TRBJ2-7; 10 bases are shared with TRBD2. The CDR3 covers 16 residues. The V and J ends lost 0 bases and 0 bases, in that order; junction bases with no gene match: 3. Germline V gene data show CDR1 as SGHRS and CDR2 as YFSETQ. CDR3 residues: CASSLVSSGGSYEQYF. In nucleotides, the CDR3 is TGCGCCAGCAGCTTGGTGTCTAGCGGGGGCTCCTACGAGCAGTACTTC.

The chain combines TRBV28 with TRBJ1-5, with 8 bases that match TRBD1. The length of the CDR3 is 16 residues. Per germline, CDR1 MDHEN and CDR2 SYDVKM. The V and J ends lost 3 bases and 4 bases, in that order; junction bases with no gene match: 8. DNA of the CDR3: TGTGCCAGCAGTTTGAGGACAGGGACTCGAAATCAGCCCCAGCATTTT. It specifies CASSLRTGTRNQPQHF. Supplemented by reference TRBV28 and TRBJ1-5, the full variable domain reads DVKVTQSSRYLVKRTGEKVFLECVQDMDHENMFWYRQDPGLGLRLIYFSYDVKMKEKGDIPEGYSVSREKKERFSLILESASTNQTSMYLCASSLRTGTRNQPQHFGDGTRLSIL.

The gene calls are TRBV6-5 and TRBJ2-5, with 12 bases that match TRBD2. V shed 0 bases, J shed 4 bases, and the junction held 3 bases outside the gene matches. Germline V gene lookup returns CDR1 MNHEY and CDR2 SVGAGI. This CDR3 comprises 16 residues. DNA of the CDR3: TGTGCCAGCAGTTACTCGCTAGCGGGGGGGCTAGAGACCCAGTACTTC. Protein: CASSYSLAGGLETQYF.

The chain links TRBV7-9 to TRBJ1-2; D is possibly TRBD1 (6 bases). Trimming removed 0 bases at V and 3 bases at J, with 11 bases between. Germline CDR1 reads SEHNR; CDR2 reads FQNEAQ (reference sequence). This CDR3 is 15 amino acids long. The CDR3 sequence: CASSLAGTLHYGYTF. As DNA, the CDR3 is TGTGCCAGCAGCTTAGCCGGGACACTTCACTATGGCTACACCTTC.

V gene TRBV5-4 combines with J gene TRBJ1-1; a possible D gene is TRBD1 (5 bases). The CDR3 consists of 15 residues. V lost 2 bases and J 2 bases, leaving 13 bases between the germline ends. CDR1 is SGHNT, CDR2 YYREEE, per germline (reference sequence). The CDR3, as DNA: TGTGCCAGCAGCTTAGTTGCCCAGGGAAACACTGAAGCTTTCTTT. Encoded protein: CASSLVAQGNTEAFF.